This entry is about one T cell receptor beta chain. Its target is not known. TCR beta library input comprised around 2.1 micrograms of genomic DNA from cryopreserved PBMCs. These data are taken from a study of cytotoxic CD8 clonotypes in ibrutinib-treated CLL. Study-wide context: Response samples were taken after a median of 12 months on treatment, range 6 to 36. Study-wide results and limits: Progressing patients had sampling times that differed from those of sustained-remission patients. Higher circulating CD8+ T-cell counts strongly accompanied higher baseline clonality, above age-matched healthy donors.

This table comes from immunoSEQ multiplex PCR, and its TCRdb copy is limited to in-frame clones, with some not included. The sample shows hundreds of thousands of clones, less than 75% of them seen only once. The germline V gene has CDR1 MDHEN and CDR2 SYDVKM. V shed 6 bases and J shed 0 bases, with 6 bases lying between them. This CDR3 is built from 12 residues. The source was PBMCs, collected after 24 months of ibrutinib treatment. The receptor comes from a human donor with chronic lymphocytic leukemia. The J gene is TRBJ2-7, the V gene TRBV28; D not resolved. CDR3 region: CASRRSSYEQYF. The CDR3 DNA sequence: TGTGCCAGCAGGAGGAGCTCCTACGAGCAGTACTTC.